Presented here are 25 T cell receptor beta chains from one specimen sequenced in a study of T cells after yellow fever vaccination. Via MiXCR, TCRdb re-called the 5' RACE reads, giving one row per CDR3 protein. The data hold about 350,000 distinct CDR3 sequences, with 4.1% observed a single time. The sample here was PBMCs, taken 5 days after the yellow fever booster vaccination. These receptors all come from a young man who received the YFV17D yellow fever vaccine.

This clonotype has more than one count but fewer than ten. The gene calls are TRBV7-9 and TRBJ2-3, with 10 bases fitting TRBD2. The CDR3 has 14 amino acids. V trimming: 4 bases; J trimming: 4 bases; junction bases outside the gene matches: 2. Germline lookup yields CDR1 SEHNR and CDR2 FQNEAQ (reference sequence). The CDR3 DNA reads TGTGCCAGCAGCTCAGGACTAGCGGCAGATACGCAGTATTTT. It encodes CASSSGLAADTQYF. The full variable domain, its missing parts supplied by reference TRBV7-9 and TRBJ2-3, is DTGVSQNPRHKITKRGQNVTFRCDPISEHNRLYWYRQTLGQGPEFLTYFQNEAQLEKSRLLSDRFSAERPKGSFSTLEIQRTEQGDSAMYLCASSSGLAADTQYFGPGTRLTVL.

The chain couples TRBV5-1 to TRBJ2-1; 9 bases agree with TRBD2. The CDR3 has 16 residues. Germline CDR1 SGHRS, CDR2 YFSETQ. With 4 bases clipped from V and 6 bases from J, the junction kept 11 bases outside the gene matches. The CDR3 DNA is TGCGCCAGCAGCAGCCCCCTAGCGGGGCCCTCCAATGAGCAGTTCTTC. Protein sequence: CASSSPLAGPSNEQFF.

The gene calls are TRBV12-3 or TRBV12-4 and TRBJ2-6, with D maybe TRBD1 (6 bases). The V end lost 7 bases, the J end lost 0 bases, and 10 bases lay between the germline ends. The CDR3 is made up of 15 amino acids. The CDR3 sequence: CASTPGDSGANVLTF. The DNA of the CDR3 is TGTGCCAGCACCCCAGGGGACTCTGGGGCCAACGTCCTGACTTTC.

This clonotype was recorded at least ten times. The chain is built from TRBV7-6 and TRBJ2-1; TRBD1 agrees at 8 bases. Germline trimming cut 4 bases from V and 5 bases from J; bases unmatched to any gene: 7. Germline CDR1 SGHVS, CDR2 FNYEAQ. The CDR3 has 15 amino acids. The DNA of the CDR3 is TGTGCCAGCAGCTCCGGACAGGGACAGGACAATGAGCAGTTCTTC. Protein: CASSSGQGQDNEQFF.

The CDR3 DNA is TGCAGTGCTATAAGAGGACAAGGCTACGAGCAGTACTTC. Amino acid sequence: CSAIRGQGYEQYF. The J gene is TRBJ2-7, the V gene TRBV20-1, with D perhaps TRBD1 (5 bases). Germline V gene sequence: CDR1 DFQATT, CDR2 SNEGSKA (reference sequence). V lost 4 bases, J lost 3 bases, and 13 bases lay in between. The CDR3 totals 13 residues.

This clonotype was detected a few times. The rearrangement joins TRBV4-2 to TRBJ1-5, with no clear D. This CDR3 has 14 residues. Germline CDR1 is LGHNA and CDR2 is YNFKEQ. The V end lost 0 bases, the J end lost 7 bases, and 10 bases lay between the germline ends. The CDR3 spells CASSQDSVQQPQHF. CDR3 bases: TGTGCCAGCAGCCAAGATAGTGTTCAGCAGCCCCAGCATTTT.

In its sample, this clonotype was seen many times. This chain uses TRBV7-9 with TRBJ2-3; a possible D gene is TRBD1 (6 bases). The CDR3 is 16 amino acids. The germline CDR1 and CDR2 sequences are SEHNR and FQNEAQ (reference sequence). With 5 bases removed from V and 3 bases from J, the gap between germline ends came to 18 bases. For the CDR3, the DNA is TGTGCCAGCAGCGCGAACCGGGACAAAAAGACAGATACGCAGTATTTT. This gives the protein CASSANRDKKTDTQYF.

V and J are TRBV5-4 and TRBJ2-6; D may be TRBD1 or TRBD2 (5 bases each). This CDR3 contains 15 residues. Germline V gene lookup returns CDR1 SGHNT and CDR2 YYREEE (reference sequence). Trimming shortened V by 7 bases and J by 0 bases, and 11 bases separated the two germline ends. Written as DNA, the CDR3 is TGTGCCAGCTATGGGGACCCCTCTGGGGCCAACGTCCTGACTTTC. Residues: CASYGDPSGANVLTF.

The chain combines TRBV7-6 with TRBJ2-3; 13 nucleotides match TRBD2. The CDR3 has 17 amino acids. V lost 2 bases to trimming and J lost 4 bases; unmatched junction nucleotides: 6. From germline, CDR1 is SGHVS and CDR2 FNYEAQ. In DNA form, the CDR3 reads TGTGCCAGCAGCTTAACAACTAGCGGGGGGGCCCCAGATACGCAGTATTTT. This sequence encodes CASSLTTSGGAPDTQYF.

In this sample, this clonotype turned up many times. Sequence at one end of the junction differs from germline and may be a read error. The CDR3 here is CASSLMGSGGARESDF. CDR3 sequence (DNA): TGTGCCAGCAGTCTCATGGGTAGCGGGGGGGCAAGAGAGTCGGACTTC. V gene TRBV6-5 combines with J gene TRBJ2-5; 11 bases align to TRBD2. The germline gives CDR1 MNHEY, CDR2 SVGAGI. This CDR3 is 16 amino acids long.

This clonotype was recorded many times. This chain connects TRBV4-2 to TRBJ2-2; D not resolved. The V end was cut by 0 bases, the J end by 2 bases, with 13 bases between. Per the germline V gene, CDR1 is LGHNA and CDR2 is YNFKEQ. The CDR3 is 17 residues long. CDR3 in DNA: TGTGCCAGCAGCCAAGATCGATTCAACTTTAACACCGGGGAGCTGTTTTTT. Its translation is CASSQDRFNFNTGELFF.

The chain joins TRBV15 to TRBJ2-1; D is unclear. V lost 4 bases, J lost 9 bases, and 13 bases lay in between. The CDR3 has 13 residues. Germline V CDR1 and CDR2: LNHNV, YYDKDF (reference sequence). The CDR3 spells CATSTSEWSEQFF. The CDR3 bases are TGTGCCACCAGCACCTCGGAGTGGTCTGAGCAGTTCTTC.

This clonotype was detected ten times or more. The chain couples TRBV20-1 to TRBJ2-7, with 8 nucleotides matching TRBD2. Germline values: CDR1 DFQATT, CDR2 SNEGSKA (reference sequence). The CDR3 sequence is 14 residues long. Trimming removed 6 bases from V and 2 bases from J; junction bases left unmatched: 9. Written as DNA, the CDR3 is TGCAGTGCCCCGGGGGGGGGAAACACCTACGAGCAGTACTTC. Amino acids: CSAPGGGNTYEQYF.

The genes are TRBV9 and TRBJ1-6, with a tentative D call TRBD1 (6 bases). The CDR3 is made up of 14 amino acids. V lost 3 bases, J lost 7 bases, and 11 bases lay in between. Germline assignment: CDR1 SGDLS and CDR2 YYNGEE. This CDR3 is CASSGHRDNSPLHF. CDR3 in DNA: TGTGCCAGCAGCGGCCACAGGGACAATTCACCCCTCCACTTT.

This chain connects TRBV18 to TRBJ1-4, with D uncertain. CDR1 and CDR2 from the germline V gene are KGHSH and LQKENI. This CDR3 has 16 residues. V dropped 0 bases and J dropped 3 bases, with 11 bases sitting between them. In DNA, the CDR3 is TGTGCCAGCTCACCACCGTCGGCAGGTGCTAATGAAAAACTGTTTTTT. Its translation is CASSPPSAGANEKLFF.

The rearrangement joins TRBV6-6 to TRBJ1-4; D gene ambiguous. V dropped 8 bases and J dropped 5 bases, with 12 bases sitting between them. The CDR3 sequence is 13 residues long. The germline CDR1 and CDR2 sequences are MNHNY and SVGAGI (reference sequence). The CDR3 sequence is CASGAGQNEKLFF. CDR3 sequence (DNA): TGTGCCAGCGGCGCGGGCCAAAATGAAAAACTGTTTTTT.

This clonotype was counted only a few times. The chain carries TRBV6-1 and TRBJ2-1, with no clear D. Germline V gene data show CDR1 as MNHNS and CDR2 as SASEGT. CDR3 length equals 13 residues. The V end was cut by 5 bases, the J end by 5 bases, with 10 bases between. DNA of the CDR3: TGTGCCAGCAGTTCCGGCAGCAACAATGAGCAGTTCTTC. This translates into CASSSGSNNEQFF.

The rearrangement links TRBV7-2 to TRBJ2-1; 11 bases agree with TRBD2. Germline values: CDR1 SGHTA, CDR2 FQGNSA. J was trimmed by 6 bases and V by 5 bases; bases with no gene match: 9. The CDR3 loop spans 16 amino acids. The CDR3 sequence: CASSLVTSGAPNEQFF. The CDR3, as DNA: TGTGCCAGCAGCCTCGTGACTAGCGGGGCACCCAATGAGCAGTTCTTC.

V is TRBV6-6 and J is TRBJ2-1; TRBD1 matches 9 bases. The germline V gene has CDR1 MNHNY and CDR2 SVGAGI (reference sequence). This CDR3 has 15 amino acids. The V and J ends lost 5 bases and 2 bases, in that order; junction bases with no gene match: 4. CDR3 residues: CASSRRQGAYNEQFF. The CDR3 DNA sequence: TGTGCCAGCAGTCGAAGACAGGGGGCCTACAATGAGCAGTTCTTC.

The chain joins TRBV29-1 to TRBJ1-2; a weak D match, TRBD1 (5 bases). With 4 bases removed from V and 9 bases from J, the gap between germline ends came to 12 bases. There are 11 residues in the CDR3. The germline V gene has CDR1 SQVTM and CDR2 ANQGSEA. The CDR3 here is CSVVQGNSYTF. As DNA, the CDR3 is TGCAGCGTTGTGCAGGGTAATAGCTACACCTTC. The complete variable domain, with remaining parts taken from reference TRBV29-1 and TRBJ1-2, reads SAVISQKPSRDICQRGTSLTIQCQVDSQVTMMFWYRQQPGQSLTLIATANQGSEATYESGFVIDKFPISRPNLTFSTLTVSNMSPEDSSIYLCSVVQGNSYTFGSGTRLTVV.

This rearrangement joins TRBV28 to TRBJ2-6; D is undetermined. The CDR3 covers 14 residues. V lost 4 bases, J lost 4 bases, and 8 bases lay in between. The V gene's germline CDR1 is MDHEN and CDR2 SYDVKM. CDR3 in amino acids: CASSSPPGANVLTF. The CDR3 bases are TGTGCCAGCAGTTCCCCACCAGGGGCCAACGTCCTGACTTTC.

The chain recombines TRBV30 with TRBJ2-7; D is unresolved. Trimming removed 2 bases at V and 1 base at J, with 6 bases between. Per the germline V gene, CDR1 is GTSNPN and CDR2 is SVGIG (reference sequence). There are 12 residues in the CDR3. CDR3 in DNA: TGTGCCTGGAGTATCAGTTCCTACGAGCAGTACTTC. Translating it yields CAWSISSYEQYF.

This chain links TRBV7-2 with TRBJ2-7; no clear D. CDR1 SGHTA and CDR2 FQGNSA come from the germline V gene. The CDR3 runs 15 residues. The ends were cut back, 8 bases at V and 1 base at J, with 18 bases in the middle. The CDR3 DNA sequence: TGTGCCAGCTCACTTGTTTTGGGCGGTTCCTACGAGCAGTACTTC. It specifies CASSLVLGGSYEQYF.

This clonotype was recorded at least ten times. J is TRBJ2-7 and V is TRBV20-1, with TRBD1 as a possible D gene (6 bases). The CDR3 loop spans 13 amino acids. Germline V gene data show CDR1 as DFQATT and CDR2 as SNEGSKA (reference sequence). In DNA form, the CDR3 reads TGCAGTGTCAGACAGGATCCCTCCTCCGAGCAGTACGTC. This sequence encodes CSVRQDPSSEQYV.

The chain carries TRBV28 and TRBJ1-5, with D possibly matching TRBD1 (5 bases). The length of the CDR3 is 14 residues. The germline gives CDR1 MDHEN, CDR2 SYDVKM. The germline V and J ends were trimmed by 6 bases and 6 bases, with 15 bases remaining between them. CDR3 DNA: TGTGCCAGCAGCCCTCCGGGGGGTCGTCAGCCCCAGCATTTT. It specifies CASSPPGGRQPQHF.